Reported below is one T cell receptor beta chain. The antigen is undetermined. This specimen belongs to a study of identifying expanded T cells in peripheral blood. The study, taken as a whole, reports: Across healthy donors, higher total template counts meant significantly greater approximately two-week count variance. Roughly 1.2 clones differed between technical replicates, versus around 15 and 18 over time.

Data came from immunoSEQ multiplex PCR; TCRdb stores just in-frame clones and leaves some out. This sample yields about 120,000 clones, of which 84% are seen a single time; 3.3% belongs to the top ten. Germline V gives CDR1 KGHSH, CDR2 LQKENI. The CDR3 has 15 amino acids. J was trimmed by 6 bases and V by 2 bases; bases with no gene match: 8. During the collection period, no donor immune events like infections were recorded. The TCR sequence derives from a person between 18 and 75 years old in good health. Sequenced: blood. The rearrangement links TRBV18 to TRBJ1-2; 8 bases are a match to TRBD1. CDR3 protein: CASSPGRGQLDGYTF. The CDR3 DNA reads as TGTGCCAGCTCACCAGGCAGGGGGCAGTTGGATGGCTACACCTTC.